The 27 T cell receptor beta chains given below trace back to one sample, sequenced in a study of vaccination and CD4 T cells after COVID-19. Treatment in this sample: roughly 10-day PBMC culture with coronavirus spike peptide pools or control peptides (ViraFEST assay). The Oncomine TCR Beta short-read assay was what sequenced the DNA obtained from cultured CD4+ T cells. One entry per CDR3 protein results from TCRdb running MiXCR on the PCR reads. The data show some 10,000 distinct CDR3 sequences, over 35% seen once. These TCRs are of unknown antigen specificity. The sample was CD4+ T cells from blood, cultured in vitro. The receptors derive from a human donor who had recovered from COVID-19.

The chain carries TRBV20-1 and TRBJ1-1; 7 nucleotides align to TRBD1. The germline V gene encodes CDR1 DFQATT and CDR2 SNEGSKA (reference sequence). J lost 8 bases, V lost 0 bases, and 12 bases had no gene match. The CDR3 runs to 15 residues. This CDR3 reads CSARDQGGGLREAFF. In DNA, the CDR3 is TGCAGTGCTAGAGATCAGGGAGGGGGCCTAAGGGAAGCTTTCTTT.

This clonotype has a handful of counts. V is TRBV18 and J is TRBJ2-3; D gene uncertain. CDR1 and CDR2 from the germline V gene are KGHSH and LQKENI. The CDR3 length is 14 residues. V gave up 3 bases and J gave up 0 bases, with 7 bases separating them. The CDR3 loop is CASSPVSSTDTQYF. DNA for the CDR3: TGTGCCAGCTCACCCGTAAGTAGCACAGATACGCAGTATTTT. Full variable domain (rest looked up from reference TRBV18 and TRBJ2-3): NAGVMQNPRHLVRRRGQEARLRCSPMKGHSHVYWYRQLPEEGLKFMVYLQKENIIDESGMPKERFSAEFPKEGPSILRIQQVVRGDSAAYFCASSPVSSTDTQYFGPGTRLTVL.

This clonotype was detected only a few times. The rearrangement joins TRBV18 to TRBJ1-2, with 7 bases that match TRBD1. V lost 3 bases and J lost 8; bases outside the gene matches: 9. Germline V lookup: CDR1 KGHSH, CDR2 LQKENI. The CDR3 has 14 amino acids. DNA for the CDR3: TGTGCCAGCTCACCTCTTGACAGGGAGTTCGGCTACACCTTC. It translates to CASSPLDREFGYTF.

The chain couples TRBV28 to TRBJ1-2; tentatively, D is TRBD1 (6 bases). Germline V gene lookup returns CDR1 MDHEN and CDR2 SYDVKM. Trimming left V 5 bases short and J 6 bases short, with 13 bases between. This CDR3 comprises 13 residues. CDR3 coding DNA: TGTGCCAGCAGTCAACAGGGTACAAATGGCTACACCTTC. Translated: CASSQQGTNGYTF.

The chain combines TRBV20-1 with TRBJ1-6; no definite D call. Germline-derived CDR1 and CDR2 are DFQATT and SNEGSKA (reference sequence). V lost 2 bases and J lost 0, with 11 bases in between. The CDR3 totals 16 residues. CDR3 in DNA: TGCAGTGCTAGAATGACGGGGAGCTCCTATAATTCACCCCTCCACTTT. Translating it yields CSARMTGSSYNSPLHF.

CDR3 amino acids: CASTPGQGNTIYF. Here the CDR3 DNA reads TGTGCCAGCACTCCGGGACAGGGAAACACCATATATTTT. The chain has TRBV12-3 or TRBV12-4 and TRBJ1-3; 7 nucleotides match TRBD1. CDR3 length: 13 residues. The junction had 4 bases not matched to a gene; V was cut back by 7 bases and J by 4 bases.

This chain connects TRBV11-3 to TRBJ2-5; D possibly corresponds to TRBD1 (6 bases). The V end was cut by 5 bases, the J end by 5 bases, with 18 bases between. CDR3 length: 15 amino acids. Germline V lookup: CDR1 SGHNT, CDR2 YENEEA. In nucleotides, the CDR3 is TGTGCCAGCAGCCCCCTGGTGAGGGGGATGGAGACCCAGTACTTC. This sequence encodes CASSPLVRGMETQYF.

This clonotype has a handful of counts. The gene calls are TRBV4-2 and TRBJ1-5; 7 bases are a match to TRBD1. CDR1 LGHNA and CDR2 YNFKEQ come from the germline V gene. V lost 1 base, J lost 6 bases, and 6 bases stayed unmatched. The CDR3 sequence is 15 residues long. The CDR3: CASSQADRDVQPQHF. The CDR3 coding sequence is TGTGCCAGCAGCCAAGCCGACAGGGACGTTCAGCCCCAGCATTTT.

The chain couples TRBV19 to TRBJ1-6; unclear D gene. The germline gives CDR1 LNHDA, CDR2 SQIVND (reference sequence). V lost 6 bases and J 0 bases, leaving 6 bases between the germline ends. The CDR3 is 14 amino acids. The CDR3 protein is CASRKSSYNSPLHF. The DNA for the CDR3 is TGTGCCAGTAGGAAGAGCTCCTATAATTCACCCCTCCACTTT. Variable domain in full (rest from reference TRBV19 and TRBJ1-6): DGGITQSPKYLFRKEGQNVTLSCEQNLNHDAMYWYRQDPGQGLRLIYYSQIVNDFQKGDIAEGYSVSREKKESFPLTVTSAQKNPTAFYLCASRKSSYNSPLHFGNGTRLTVT.

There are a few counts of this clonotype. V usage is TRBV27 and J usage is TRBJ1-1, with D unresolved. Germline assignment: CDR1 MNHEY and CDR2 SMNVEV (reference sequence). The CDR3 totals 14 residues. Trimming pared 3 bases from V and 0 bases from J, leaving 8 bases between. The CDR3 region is CASSLGTLNTEAFF. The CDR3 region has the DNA TGTGCCAGCAGTTTGGGCACTTTGAACACTGAAGCTTTCTTT.

The CDR3 loop is CASSGRGQGITGELFF. CDR3 in DNA: TGTGCCAGCAGCGGAAGGGGACAGGGAATAACCGGGGAGCTGTTTTTT. V usage is TRBV11-2 and J usage is TRBJ2-2, with TRBD1 matching 9 bases. Germline V lookup: CDR1 SGHAT, CDR2 FQNNGV. V shed 5 bases, J shed 5 bases, and the junction held 9 bases outside the gene matches. The CDR3 consists of 16 residues.

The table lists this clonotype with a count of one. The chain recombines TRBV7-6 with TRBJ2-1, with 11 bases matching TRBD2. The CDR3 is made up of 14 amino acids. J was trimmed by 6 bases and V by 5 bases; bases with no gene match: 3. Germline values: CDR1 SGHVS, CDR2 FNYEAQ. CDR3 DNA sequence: TGTGCCAGCAGCCGACTAGCGGGGAGCAATGAGCAGTTCTTC. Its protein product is CASSRLAGSNEQFF.

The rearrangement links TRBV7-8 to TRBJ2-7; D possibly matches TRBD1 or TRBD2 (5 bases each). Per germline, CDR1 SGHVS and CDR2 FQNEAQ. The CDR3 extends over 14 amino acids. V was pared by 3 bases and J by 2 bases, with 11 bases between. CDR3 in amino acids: CASSFGTQPYEQYF. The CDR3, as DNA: TGTGCCAGCAGCTTCGGGACCCAGCCCTACGAGCAGTACTTC.

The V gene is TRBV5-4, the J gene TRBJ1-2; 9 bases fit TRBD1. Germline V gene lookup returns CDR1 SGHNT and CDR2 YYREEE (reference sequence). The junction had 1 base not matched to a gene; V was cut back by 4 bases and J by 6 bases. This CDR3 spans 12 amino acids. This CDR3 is CASSRDRDGYTF. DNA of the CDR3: TGTGCCAGCAGCCGGGACAGGGATGGCTACACCTTC.

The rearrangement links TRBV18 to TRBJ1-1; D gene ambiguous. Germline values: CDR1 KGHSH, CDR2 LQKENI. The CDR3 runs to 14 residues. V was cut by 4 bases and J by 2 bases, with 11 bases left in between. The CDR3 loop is CASSLNQVNTEAFF. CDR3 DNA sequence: TGTGCCAGCTCACTGAATCAGGTTAACACTGAAGCTTTCTTT.

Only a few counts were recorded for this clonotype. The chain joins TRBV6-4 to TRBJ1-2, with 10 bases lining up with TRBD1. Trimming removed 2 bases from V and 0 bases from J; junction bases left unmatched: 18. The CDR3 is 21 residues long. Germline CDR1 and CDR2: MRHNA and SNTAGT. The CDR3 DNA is TGTGCCAGCAGTGACACCTGGACAGGGGGAGACCTCAAGGGTACTAACTATGGCTACACCTTC. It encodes CASSDTWTGGDLKGTNYGYTF.

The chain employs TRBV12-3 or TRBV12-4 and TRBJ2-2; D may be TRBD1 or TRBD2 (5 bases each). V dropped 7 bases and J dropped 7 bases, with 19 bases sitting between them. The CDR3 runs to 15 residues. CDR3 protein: CASTSVGVGSGELFF. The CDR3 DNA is TGTGCCAGCACCTCGGTGGGGGTGGGTAGCGGGGAGCTGTTTTTT.

DNA of the CDR3: TGTGCCAGCAGCTGGGACGGATCTTGGGTCCTGACTTTC. Its protein product is CASSWDGSWVLTF. The chain employs TRBV5-4 and TRBJ2-6; D could derive from TRBD1 or TRBD2 (5 bases each). V was trimmed by 3 bases and J by 13 bases, leaving 14 bases between them. The germline gives CDR1 SGHNT, CDR2 YYREEE (reference sequence). This CDR3 region has 13 residues.

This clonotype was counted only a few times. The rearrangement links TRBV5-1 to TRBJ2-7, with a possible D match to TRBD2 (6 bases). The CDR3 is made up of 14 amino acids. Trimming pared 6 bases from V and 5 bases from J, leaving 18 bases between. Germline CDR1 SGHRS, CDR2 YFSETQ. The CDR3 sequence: CASTPLGAGHEQYF. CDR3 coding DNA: TGCGCCAGCACCCCTTTAGGGGCGGGGCACGAGCAGTACTTC. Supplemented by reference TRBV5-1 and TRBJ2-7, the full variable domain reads KAGVTQTPRYLIKTRGQQVTLSCSPISGHRSVSWYQQTPGQGLQFLFEYFSETQRNKGNFPGRFSGRQFSNSRSEMNVSTLELGDSALYLCASTPLGAGHEQYFGPGTRLTVT.

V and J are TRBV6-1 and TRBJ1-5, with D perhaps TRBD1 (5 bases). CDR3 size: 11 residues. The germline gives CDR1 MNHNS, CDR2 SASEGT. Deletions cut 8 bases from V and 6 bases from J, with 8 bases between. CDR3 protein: CASGTSQPQHF. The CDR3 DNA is TGTGCCAGCGGGACGAGTCAGCCCCAGCATTTT.

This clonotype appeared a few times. The CDR3 region is CASSLDVQPQHF. The CDR3 DNA reads as TGTGCCAGCAGCTTAGATGTTCAGCCCCAGCATTTT. This chain links TRBV7-9 with TRBJ1-5; D ambiguous. In germline, CDR1 is SEHNR, CDR2 FQNEAQ (reference sequence). The CDR3 has 12 amino acids. V was clipped by 1 base and J by 6 bases, with 4 bases between them.

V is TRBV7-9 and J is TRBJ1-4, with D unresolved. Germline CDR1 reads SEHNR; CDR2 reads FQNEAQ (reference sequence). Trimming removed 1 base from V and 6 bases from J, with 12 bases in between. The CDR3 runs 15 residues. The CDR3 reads CASSLVGNPDEKLFF. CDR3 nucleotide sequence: TGTGCCAGCAGCTTAGTGGGCAACCCGGATGAAAAACTGTTTTTT. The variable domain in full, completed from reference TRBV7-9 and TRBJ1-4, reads DTGVSQNPRHKITKRGQNVTFRCDPISEHNRLYWYRQTLGQGPEFLTYFQNEAQLEKSRLLSDRFSAERPKGSFSTLEIQRTEQGDSAMYLCASSLVGNPDEKLFFGSGTQLSVL.

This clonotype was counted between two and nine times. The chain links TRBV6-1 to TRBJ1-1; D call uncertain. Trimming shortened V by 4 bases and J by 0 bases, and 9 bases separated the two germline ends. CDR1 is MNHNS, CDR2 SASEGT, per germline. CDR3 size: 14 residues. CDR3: CASSALVLNTEAFF. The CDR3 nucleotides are TGTGCCAGCAGTGCTCTTGTCCTGAACACTGAAGCTTTCTTT.

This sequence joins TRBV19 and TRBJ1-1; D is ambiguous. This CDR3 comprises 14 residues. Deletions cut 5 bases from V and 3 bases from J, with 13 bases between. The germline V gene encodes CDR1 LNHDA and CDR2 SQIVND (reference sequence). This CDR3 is CASSLRSGYTEAFF. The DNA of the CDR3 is TGTGCCAGTAGTTTGCGATCGGGGTACACTGAAGCTTTCTTT.

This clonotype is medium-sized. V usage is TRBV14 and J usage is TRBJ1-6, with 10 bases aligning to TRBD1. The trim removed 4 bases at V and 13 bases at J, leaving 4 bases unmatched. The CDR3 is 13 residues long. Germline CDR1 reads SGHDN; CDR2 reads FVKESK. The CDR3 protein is CASSPDRGSPLHF. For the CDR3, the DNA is TGTGCCAGCAGCCCGGACAGGGGGAGTCCCCTCCACTTT.

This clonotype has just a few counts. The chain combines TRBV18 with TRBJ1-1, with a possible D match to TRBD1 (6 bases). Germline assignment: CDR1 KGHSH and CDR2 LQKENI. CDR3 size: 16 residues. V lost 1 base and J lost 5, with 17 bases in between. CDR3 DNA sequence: TGTGCCAGCTCACCACTAGTCAGGGGCCCTCTAACTGAAGCTTTCTTT. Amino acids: CASSPLVRGPLTEAFF.

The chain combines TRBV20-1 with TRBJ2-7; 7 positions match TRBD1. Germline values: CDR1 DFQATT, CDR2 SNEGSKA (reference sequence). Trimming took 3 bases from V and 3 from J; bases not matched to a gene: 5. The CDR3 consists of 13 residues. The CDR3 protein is CSASRGQIYEQYF. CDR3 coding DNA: TGCAGTGCTAGCAGGGGACAGATCTACGAGCAGTACTTC.